This record looks at one TCR beta chain sequence and its context. These data come from a study of radiation and T cells in renal cell carcinoma. The V gene's germline CDR1 is SGHDT and CDR2 YYEEEE. This CDR3 comprises 15 residues. Trimming removed 0 bases from V and 2 bases from J, with 11 bases in between. As for time point: baseline pretreatment blood. Treatment described: 15 Gy SBRT to primary tumor, nephrectomy 4 weeks later. Data came from immunoSEQ multiplex PCR; TCRdb stores just in-frame clones and leaves some out. Counted here are tens of thousands of clones, about 79% occurring once; the ten biggest clones make up 5% to 7.5%.

This sequence joins TRBV5-6 and TRBJ2-5, with TRBD2 as a possible D gene (6 bases). Sample: blood, taken from a patient whose treatment included radiotherapy and nephrectomy. The origin of this receptor is a man aged 55 to 69 with renal cell carcinoma. CDR3 loop: CASSLVAGSQETQYF. The CDR3 coding sequence is TGTGCCAGCAGCTTGGTCGCGGGGTCTCAAGAGACCCAGTACTTC.